This paragraph covers one TCR beta chain sequence. What it recognizes is unknown. Generated by immunoSEQ multiplex PCR, the TCRdb table keeps only in-frame clones and is missing some. The sample yields about 110,000 clones, approximately 90% seen once. The data derive from a study of OX40 agonist ivuxolimab in advanced cancers. With V trimmed by 7 bases and J by 7 bases, 11 bases remained unmatched. Germline CDR1 reads SGHRS; CDR2 reads YFSETQ. This CDR3 contains 14 residues. Study-level findings and limits: Circulating CD4+ and CD8+ T cells showed clonal expansion by week 6 at 0.1 to 3.0 mg/kg. Low normalized clonal expansion also occurred in some nonresponding patients.

The sequenced sample was CD4+ or CD8+ T cells sorted from blood, obtained in a trial of the OX40 agonist ivuxolimab. The TCR was taken from an adult with an advanced solid tumor such as melanoma, head and neck, liver or kidney cancer. This sequence joins TRBV5-1 and TRBJ2-7, with TRBD1 matching 10 bases. The CDR3 DNA reads TGCGCCAGCGGAACGGGACAGGGGAAGGAGGAGCAGTACTTC. Its protein product is CASGTGQGKEEQYF.